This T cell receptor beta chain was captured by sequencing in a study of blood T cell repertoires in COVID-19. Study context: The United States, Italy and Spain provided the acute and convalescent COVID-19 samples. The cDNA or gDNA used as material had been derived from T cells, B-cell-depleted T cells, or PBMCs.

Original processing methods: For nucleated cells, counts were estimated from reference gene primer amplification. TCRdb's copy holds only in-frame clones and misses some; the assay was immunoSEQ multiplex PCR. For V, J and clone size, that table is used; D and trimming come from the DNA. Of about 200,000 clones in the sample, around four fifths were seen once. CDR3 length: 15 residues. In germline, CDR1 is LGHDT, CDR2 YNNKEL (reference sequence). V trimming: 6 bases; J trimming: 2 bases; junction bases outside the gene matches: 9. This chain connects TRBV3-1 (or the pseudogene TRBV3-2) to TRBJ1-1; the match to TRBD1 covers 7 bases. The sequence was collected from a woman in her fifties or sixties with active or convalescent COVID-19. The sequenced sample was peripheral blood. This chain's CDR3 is CASRVGTASNTEAFF. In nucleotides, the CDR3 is TGTGCCAGCAGAGTCGGGACAGCCTCCAACACTGAAGCTTTCTTT.